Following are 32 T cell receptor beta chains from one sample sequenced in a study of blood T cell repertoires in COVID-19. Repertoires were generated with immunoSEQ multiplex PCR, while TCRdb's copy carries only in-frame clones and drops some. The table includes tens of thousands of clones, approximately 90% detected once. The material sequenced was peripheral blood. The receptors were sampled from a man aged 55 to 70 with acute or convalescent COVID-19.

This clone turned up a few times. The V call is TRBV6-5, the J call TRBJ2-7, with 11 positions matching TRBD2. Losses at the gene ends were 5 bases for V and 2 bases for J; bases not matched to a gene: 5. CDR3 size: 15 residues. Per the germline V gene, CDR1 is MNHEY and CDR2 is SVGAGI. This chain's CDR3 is CASSPPGLAAYEQYF. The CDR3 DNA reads TGTGCCAGCAGTCCCCCGGGACTAGCGGCCTACGAGCAGTACTTC.

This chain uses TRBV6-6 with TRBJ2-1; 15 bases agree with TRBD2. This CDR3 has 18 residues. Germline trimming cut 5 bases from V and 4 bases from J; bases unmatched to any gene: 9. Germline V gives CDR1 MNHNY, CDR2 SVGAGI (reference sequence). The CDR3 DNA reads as TGTGCCAGCAGTCGGACTAGCGGGAGGGCCAGGATTTACAATGAGCAGTTCTTC. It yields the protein CASSRTSGRARIYNEQFF.

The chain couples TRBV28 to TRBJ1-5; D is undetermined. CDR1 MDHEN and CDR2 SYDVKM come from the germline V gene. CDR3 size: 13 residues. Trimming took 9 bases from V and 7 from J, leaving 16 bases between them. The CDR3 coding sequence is TGTGCCAGTGGCGTGGAGGGTGTGCAGCCCCAGCATTTT. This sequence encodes CASGVEGVQPQHF.

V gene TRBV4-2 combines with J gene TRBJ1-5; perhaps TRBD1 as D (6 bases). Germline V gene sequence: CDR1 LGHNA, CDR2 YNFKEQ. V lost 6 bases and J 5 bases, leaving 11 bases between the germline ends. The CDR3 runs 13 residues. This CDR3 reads CASSSDSDQPQHF. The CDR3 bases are TGTGCCAGCAGTTCGGACAGCGATCAGCCCCAGCATTTT.

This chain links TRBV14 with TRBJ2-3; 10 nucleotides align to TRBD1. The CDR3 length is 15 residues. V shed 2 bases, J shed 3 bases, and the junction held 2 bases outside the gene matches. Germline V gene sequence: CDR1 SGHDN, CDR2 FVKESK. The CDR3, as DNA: TGTGCCAGCAGCCAACGGACAGGGGGTACAGATACGCAGTATTTT. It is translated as CASSQRTGGTDTQYF.

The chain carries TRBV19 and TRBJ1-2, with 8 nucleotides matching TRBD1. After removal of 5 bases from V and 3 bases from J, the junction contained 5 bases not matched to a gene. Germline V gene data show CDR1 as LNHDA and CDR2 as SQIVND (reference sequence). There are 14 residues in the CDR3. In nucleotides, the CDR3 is TGTGCCAGTAGTCCGACAGGGGCCGACTATGGCTACACCTTC. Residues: CASSPTGADYGYTF.

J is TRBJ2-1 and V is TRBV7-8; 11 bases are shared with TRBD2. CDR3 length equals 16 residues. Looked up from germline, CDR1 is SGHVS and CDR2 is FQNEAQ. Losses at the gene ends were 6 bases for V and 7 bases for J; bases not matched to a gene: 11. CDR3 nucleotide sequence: TGTGCCAGCAGTTCGTATCTAGCGGGAGGAGGAAATGAGCAGTTCTTC. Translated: CASSSYLAGGGNEQFF.

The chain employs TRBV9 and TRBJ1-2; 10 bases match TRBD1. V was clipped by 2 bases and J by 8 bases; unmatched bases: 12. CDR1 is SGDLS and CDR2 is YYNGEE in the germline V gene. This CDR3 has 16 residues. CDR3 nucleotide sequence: TGTGCCAGCAGCGTCTCAGCGGGACAGGGGATAGGGGGCTACACCTTC. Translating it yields CASSVSAGQGIGGYTF.

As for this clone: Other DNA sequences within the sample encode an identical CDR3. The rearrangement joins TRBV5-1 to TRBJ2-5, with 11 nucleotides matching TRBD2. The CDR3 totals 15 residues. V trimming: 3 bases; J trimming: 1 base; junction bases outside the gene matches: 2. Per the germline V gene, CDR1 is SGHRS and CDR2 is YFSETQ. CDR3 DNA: TGCGCCAGCAGCTCGGGACTAGCGGTCCAAGAGACCCAGTACTTC. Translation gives CASSSGLAVQETQYF.

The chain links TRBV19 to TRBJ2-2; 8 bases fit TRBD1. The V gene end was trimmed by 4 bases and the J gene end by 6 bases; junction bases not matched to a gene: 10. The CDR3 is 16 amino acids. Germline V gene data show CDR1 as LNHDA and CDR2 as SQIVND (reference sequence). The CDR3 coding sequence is TGTGCCAGTAGTACCCCGGGACAGGCCGGTCCCGGGGAGCTGTTTTTT. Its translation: CASSTPGQAGPGELFF.

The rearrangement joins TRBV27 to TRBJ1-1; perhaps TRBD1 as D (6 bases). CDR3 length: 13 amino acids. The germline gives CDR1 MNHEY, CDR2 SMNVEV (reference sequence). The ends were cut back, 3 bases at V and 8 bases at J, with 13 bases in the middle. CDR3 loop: CASSFLGQREAFF. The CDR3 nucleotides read TGTGCCAGCAGTTTTCTCGGACAGCGCGAAGCTTTCTTT.

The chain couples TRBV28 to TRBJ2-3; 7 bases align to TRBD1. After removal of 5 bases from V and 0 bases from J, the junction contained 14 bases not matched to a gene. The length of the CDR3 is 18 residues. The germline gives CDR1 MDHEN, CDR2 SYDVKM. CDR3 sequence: CASSPLKTGYTSTDTQYF. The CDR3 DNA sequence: TGTGCCAGCAGTCCCCTAAAGACAGGGTACACTAGCACAGATACGCAGTATTTT.

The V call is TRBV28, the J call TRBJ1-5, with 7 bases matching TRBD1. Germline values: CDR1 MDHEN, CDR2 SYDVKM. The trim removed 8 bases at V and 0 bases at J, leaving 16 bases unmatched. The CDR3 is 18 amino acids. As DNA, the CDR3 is TGTGCCAGCCGCCGAGTACAGGGGCACCCTTATAGCAATCAGCCCCAGCATTTT. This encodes CASRRVQGHPYSNQPQHF.

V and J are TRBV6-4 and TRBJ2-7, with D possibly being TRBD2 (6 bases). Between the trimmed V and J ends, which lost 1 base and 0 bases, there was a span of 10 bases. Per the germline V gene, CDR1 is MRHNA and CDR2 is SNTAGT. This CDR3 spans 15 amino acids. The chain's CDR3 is CASSDWDSGSYEQYF. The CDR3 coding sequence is TGTGCCAGCAGTGACTGGGATAGCGGCTCCTACGAGCAGTACTTC.

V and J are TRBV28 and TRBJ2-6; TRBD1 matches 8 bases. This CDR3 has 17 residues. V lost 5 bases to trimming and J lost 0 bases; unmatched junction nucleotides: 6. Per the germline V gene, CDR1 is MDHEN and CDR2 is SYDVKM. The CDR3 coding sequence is TGTGCCAGCAGTCCAGGACAGGGATTCTCTGGGGCCAACGTCCTGACTTTC. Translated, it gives CASSPGQGFSGANVLTF. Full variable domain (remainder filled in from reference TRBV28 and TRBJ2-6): DVKVTQSSRYLVKRTGEKVFLECVQDMDHENMFWYRQDPGLGLRLIYFSYDVKMKEKGDIPEGYSVSREKKERFSLILESASTNQTSMYLCASSPGQGFSGANVLTFGAGSRLTVL.

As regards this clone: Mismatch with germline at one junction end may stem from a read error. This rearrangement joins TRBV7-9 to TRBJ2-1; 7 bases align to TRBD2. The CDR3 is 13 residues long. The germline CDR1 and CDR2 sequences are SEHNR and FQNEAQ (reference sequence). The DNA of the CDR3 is TGTGCCAGCAGCTTAGCCACTGGGACTAACCTCCTCTTC. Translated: CASSLATGTNLLF.

The CDR3 protein is CASSLAGLVTDTQYF. The DNA of the CDR3 is TGTGCCAGCAGTTTAGCGGGCCTCGTTACAGATACGCAGTATTTT. The chain is built from TRBV28 and TRBJ2-3, with D possibly TRBD2 on 5 matching bases. The germline CDR1 and CDR2 sequences are MDHEN and SYDVKM. Trimming removed 2 bases from V and 3 bases from J, with 12 bases in between. The CDR3 length is 15 residues.

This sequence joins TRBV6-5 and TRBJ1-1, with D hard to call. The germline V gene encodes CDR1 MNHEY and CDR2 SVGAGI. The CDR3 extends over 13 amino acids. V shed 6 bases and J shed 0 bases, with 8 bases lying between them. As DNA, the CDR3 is TGTGCCAGCAGCCCCTACTTGAACACTGAAGCTTTCTTT. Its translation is CASSPYLNTEAFF.

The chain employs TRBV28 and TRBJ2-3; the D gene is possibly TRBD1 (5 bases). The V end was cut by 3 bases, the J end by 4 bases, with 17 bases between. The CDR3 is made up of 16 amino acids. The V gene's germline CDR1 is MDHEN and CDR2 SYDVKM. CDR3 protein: CASSFAKGRGPDTQYF. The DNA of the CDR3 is TGTGCCAGCAGTTTCGCGAAGGGAAGGGGTCCAGATACGCAGTATTTT.

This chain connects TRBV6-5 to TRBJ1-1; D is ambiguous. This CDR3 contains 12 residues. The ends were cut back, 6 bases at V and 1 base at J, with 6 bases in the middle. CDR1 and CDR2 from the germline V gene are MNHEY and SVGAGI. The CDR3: CASRRENTEAFF. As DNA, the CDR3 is TGTGCCAGCAGGCGGGAGAACACTGAAGCTTTCTTT.

Here the CDR3 reads CAISDQGYGYTF. The CDR3 DNA follows: TGTGCCATCAGTGATCAGGGCTATGGCTACACCTTC. The chain is built from TRBV10-3 and TRBJ1-2; maybe TRBD1 (5 bases). This CDR3 is 12 amino acids long. The V end was cut by 3 bases, the J end by 4 bases, with 6 bases between. Germline CDR1 and CDR2: ENHRY and SYGVKD.

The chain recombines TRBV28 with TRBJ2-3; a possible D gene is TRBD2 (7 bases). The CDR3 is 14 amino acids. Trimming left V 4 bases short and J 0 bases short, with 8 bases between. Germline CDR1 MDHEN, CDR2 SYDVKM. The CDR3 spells CASSWGGSTDTQYF. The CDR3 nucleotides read TGTGCCAGCAGTTGGGGGGGCAGCACAGATACGCAGTATTTT.

This CDR3 reads CAWSHGLGVPGRANYGYTF. The CDR3 DNA is TGTGCCTGGAGTCATGGCTTAGGGGTACCCGGAAGAGCTAACTATGGCTACACCTTC. This chain connects TRBV30 to TRBJ1-2; D possibly corresponds to TRBD1 (5 bases). Trimming pared 2 bases from V and 0 bases from J, leaving 25 bases between. Per the germline V gene, CDR1 is GTSNPN and CDR2 is SVGIG (reference sequence). This CDR3 spans 19 amino acids.

This CDR3 reads CASSIDPDTEAFF. CDR3 DNA sequence: TGTGCCAGTAGTATAGATCCAGACACTGAAGCTTTCTTT. V gene TRBV19 combines with J gene TRBJ1-1; D remains ambiguous. The length of the CDR3 is 13 residues. Germline V gene lookup returns CDR1 LNHDA and CDR2 SQIVND (reference sequence). The germline V and J ends were trimmed by 0 bases and 3 bases, with 5 bases remaining between them.

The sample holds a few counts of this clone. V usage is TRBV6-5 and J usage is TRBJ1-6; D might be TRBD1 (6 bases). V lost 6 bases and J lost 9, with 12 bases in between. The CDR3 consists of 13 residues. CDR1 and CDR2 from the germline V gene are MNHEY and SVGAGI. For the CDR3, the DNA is TGTGCCAGCAGGAGGGGGAAGGGTTCACCCCTCCACTTT. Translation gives CASRRGKGSPLHF.

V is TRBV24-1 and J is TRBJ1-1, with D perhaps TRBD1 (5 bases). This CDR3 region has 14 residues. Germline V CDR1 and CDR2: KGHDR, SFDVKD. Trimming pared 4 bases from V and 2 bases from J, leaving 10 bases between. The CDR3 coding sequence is TGTGCCACCAGTGAATCTACAGGTAACACTGAAGCTTTCTTT. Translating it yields CATSESTGNTEAFF.

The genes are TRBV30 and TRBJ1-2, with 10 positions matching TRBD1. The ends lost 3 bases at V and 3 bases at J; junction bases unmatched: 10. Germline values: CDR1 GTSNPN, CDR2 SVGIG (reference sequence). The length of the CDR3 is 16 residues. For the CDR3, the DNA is TGTGCCTGGAGCGCTGCACCGGGACAGGGGTACTATGGCTACACCTTC. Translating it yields CAWSAAPGQGYYGYTF.

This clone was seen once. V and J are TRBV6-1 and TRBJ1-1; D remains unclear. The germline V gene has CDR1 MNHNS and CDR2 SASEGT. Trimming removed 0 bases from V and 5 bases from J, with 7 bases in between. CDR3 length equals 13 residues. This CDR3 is CASSEALRTEAFF. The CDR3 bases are TGTGCCAGCAGTGAAGCGCTCAGGACTGAAGCTTTCTTT.

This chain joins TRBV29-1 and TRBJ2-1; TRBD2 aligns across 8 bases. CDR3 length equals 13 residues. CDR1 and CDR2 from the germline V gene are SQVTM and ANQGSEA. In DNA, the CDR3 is TGCAGTCACGCGGGGGGTCCGTACAATGAGCAGTTCTTC. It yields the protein CSHAGGPYNEQFF.

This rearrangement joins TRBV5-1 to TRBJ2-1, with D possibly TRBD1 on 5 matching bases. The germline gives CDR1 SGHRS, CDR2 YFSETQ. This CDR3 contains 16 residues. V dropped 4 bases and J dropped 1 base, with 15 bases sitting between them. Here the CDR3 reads CASSLLLGASYNEQFF. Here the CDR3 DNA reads TGCGCCAGCAGCCTTCTTTTAGGGGCTTCCTACAATGAGCAGTTCTTC.

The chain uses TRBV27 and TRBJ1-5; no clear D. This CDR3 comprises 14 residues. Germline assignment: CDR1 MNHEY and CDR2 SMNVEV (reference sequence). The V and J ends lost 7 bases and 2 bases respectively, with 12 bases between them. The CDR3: CASNPLQGNQPQHF. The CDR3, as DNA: TGTGCCAGCAACCCCCTGCAGGGCAATCAGCCCCAGCATTTT.

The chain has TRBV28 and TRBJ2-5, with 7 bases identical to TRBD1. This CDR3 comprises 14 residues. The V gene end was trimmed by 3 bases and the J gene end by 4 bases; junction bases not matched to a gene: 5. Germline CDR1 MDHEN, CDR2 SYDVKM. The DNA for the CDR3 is TGTGCCAGCAGTTTTCAACGGACAGGAGAGACCCAGTACTTC. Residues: CASSFQRTGETQYF.